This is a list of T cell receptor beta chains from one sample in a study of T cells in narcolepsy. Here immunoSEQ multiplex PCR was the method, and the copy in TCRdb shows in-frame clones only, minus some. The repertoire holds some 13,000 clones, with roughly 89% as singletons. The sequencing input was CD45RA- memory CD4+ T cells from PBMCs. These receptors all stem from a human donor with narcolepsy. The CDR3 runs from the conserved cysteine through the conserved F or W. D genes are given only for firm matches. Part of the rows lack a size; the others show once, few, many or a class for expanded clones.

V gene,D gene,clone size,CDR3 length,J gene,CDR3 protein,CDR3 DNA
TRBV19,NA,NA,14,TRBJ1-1,CATNGGAGNTEAFF,TGTGCCACCAACGGGGGGGCTGGGAACACTGAAGCTTTCTTT
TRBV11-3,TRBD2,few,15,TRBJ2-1,CASSSYPGLAGEQFF,TGTGCCAGCAGTTCCTATCCGGGACTAGCAGGTGAGCAGTTCTTC
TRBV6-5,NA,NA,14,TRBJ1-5,CASSYSRMNQPQHF,TGTGCCAGCAGTTACTCCAGGATGAATCAGCCCCAGCATTTT
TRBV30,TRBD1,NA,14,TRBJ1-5,CAWRQTGENQPQHF,TGTGCCTGGAGACAAACAGGGGAGAATCAGCCCCAGCATTTT
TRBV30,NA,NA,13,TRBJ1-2,CAWSKGANYGYTF,TGTGCCTGGAGTAAGGGGGCTAACTATGGCTACACCTTC
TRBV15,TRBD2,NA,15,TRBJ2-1,CATTLRLGGSIEQFF,TGTGCCACCACCCTGCGACTCGGGGGGTCGATTGAGCAGTTCTTC
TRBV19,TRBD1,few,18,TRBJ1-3,CASSIDRTGDPSGNTIYF,TGTGCCAGTAGTATAGACCGGACAGGGGACCCCTCTGGAAACACCATATATTTT
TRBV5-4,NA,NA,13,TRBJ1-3,CASSPPGRNTIYF,TGTGCCAGCAGTCCCCCGGGAAGAAACACCATATATTTT
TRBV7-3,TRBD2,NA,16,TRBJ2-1,CASSLSSTSTNNEQFF,TGTGCCAGCAGCTTATCGTCGACTAGCACAAACAATGAGCAGTTCTTC
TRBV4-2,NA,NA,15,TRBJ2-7,CASSPSGPSSYEQYF,TGTGCCAGCAGCCCCAGCGGGCCGAGCTCCTACGAGCAGTACTTC
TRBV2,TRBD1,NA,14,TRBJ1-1,CASIQDRLNTEAFF,TGTGCCAGCATTCAGGACAGGCTGAACACTGAAGCTTTCTTT
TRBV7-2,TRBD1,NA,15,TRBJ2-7,CASSLGDRRTYEQYF,TGTGCCAGCTCTCTGGGGGACAGGAGGACCTACGAGCAGTACTTC
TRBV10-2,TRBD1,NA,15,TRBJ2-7,CASRGIRPGQREQYF,TGCGCCAGCCGGGGTATTAGGCCGGGACAGCGCGAGCAGTACTTC
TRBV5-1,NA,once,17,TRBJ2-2,CASSLLFLGGNTGELFF,TGCGCCAGCAGCTTGCTTTTCTTAGGGGGAAACACCGGGGAGCTGTTTTTT
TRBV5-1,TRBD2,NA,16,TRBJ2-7,CASSLDGSGRSPEQYF,TGCGCCAGCAGCTTGGATGGTAGCGGGAGATCCCCCGAGCAGTACTTC
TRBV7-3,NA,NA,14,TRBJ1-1,CASSLTPRGTEAFF,TGTGCCAGCAGCTTAACCCCCAGGGGCACTGAAGCTTTCTTT
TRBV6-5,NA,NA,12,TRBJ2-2,CASSFGTGELFF,TGTGCCAGCAGTTTCGGGACCGGGGAGCTGTTTTTT
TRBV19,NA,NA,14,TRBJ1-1,CASSIPGVDTEAFF,TGTGCCAGTAGTATCCCAGGGGTAGACACTGAAGCTTTCTTT
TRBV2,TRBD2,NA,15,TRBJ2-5,CASSEGAGGRETQYF,TGTGCCAGCAGTGAAGGAGCGGGAGGGCGGGAGACCCAGTACTTC
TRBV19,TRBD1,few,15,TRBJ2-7,CASSFRQGASYEQYF,TGTGCCAGTAGTTTTCGTCAGGGGGCATCCTACGAGCAGTACTTC
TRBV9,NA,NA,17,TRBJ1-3,CASSVASSPFLGNTIYF,TGTGCCAGCAGCGTAGCTTCTAGTCCCTTCCTTGGAAACACCATATATTTT
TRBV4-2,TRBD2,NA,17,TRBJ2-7,CASSQVRLSGSSYEQYF,TGTGCCAGCAGCCAAGTTAGGCTTAGCGGGAGTTCCTACGAGCAGTACTTC
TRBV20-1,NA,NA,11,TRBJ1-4,CSVEFGEKLFF,TGCAGTGTTGAGTTTGGTGAAAAACTGTTTTTT
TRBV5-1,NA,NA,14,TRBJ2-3,CASSLAVGEDTQYF,TGCGCCAGCAGCTTGGCCGTGGGCGAAGATACGCAGTATTTT
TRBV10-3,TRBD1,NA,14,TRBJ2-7,CAIRGGTGGYEQYF,TGTGCCATCAGGGGGGGGACAGGGGGCTACGAGCAGTACTTC
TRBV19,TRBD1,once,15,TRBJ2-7,CASGERRQGTYEQYF,TGTGCCAGTGGGGAAAGAAGACAGGGGACCTACGAGCAGTACTTC
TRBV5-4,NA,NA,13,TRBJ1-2,CASSLGTDNGYTF,TGTGCCAGCAGCTTGGGGACAGACAATGGCTACACCTTC
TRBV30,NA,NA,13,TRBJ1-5,CAWSAGDGQPQHF,TGTGCCTGGAGTGCAGGGGACGGTCAGCCCCAGCATTTT
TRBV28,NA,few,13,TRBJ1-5,CASSLRADQPQHF,TGTGCCAGCAGTTTGAGGGCTGATCAGCCCCAGCATTTT
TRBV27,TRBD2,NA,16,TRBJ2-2,CASSSGTSAGTGELFF,TGTGCCAGCAGTTCCGGGACTAGCGCGGGCACCGGGGAGCTGTTTTTT
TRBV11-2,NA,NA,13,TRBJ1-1,CASSWAENTEAFF,TGTGCCAGCAGCTGGGCCGAGAACACTGAAGCTTTCTTT
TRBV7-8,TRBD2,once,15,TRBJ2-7,CASTSWGGRAYEQYF,TGTGCCAGCACCTCATGGGGGGGGAGAGCTTACGAGCAGTACTTC
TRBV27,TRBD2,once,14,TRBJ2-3,CASSLAGGFDTQYF,TGTGCCAGCAGTTTAGCGGGAGGGTTTGATACGCAGTATTTT
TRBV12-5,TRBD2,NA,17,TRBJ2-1,CASGLQVSGGSYNEQFF,TGTGCTAGTGGTTTACAAGTTAGCGGGGGCTCCTACAATGAGCAGTTCTTC
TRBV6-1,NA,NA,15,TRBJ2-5,CASRLSGQHQETQYF,TGTGCCAGCAGGCTGAGTGGGCAGCACCAAGAGACCCAGTACTTC
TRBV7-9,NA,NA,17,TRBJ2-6,CASSLGQGRSGANVLTF,TGTGCCAGCAGCTTAGGGCAGGGTCGCTCTGGGGCCAACGTCCTGACTTTC
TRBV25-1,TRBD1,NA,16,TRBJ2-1,CASSEEGQGAYGEQFF,TGTGCCAGCAGTGAGGAGGGACAGGGGGCGTACGGTGAGCAGTTCTTC
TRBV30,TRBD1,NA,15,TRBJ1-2,CAWGATGATWYGYTF,TGTGCCTGGGGCGCTACAGGGGCGACTTGGTATGGCTACACCTTC
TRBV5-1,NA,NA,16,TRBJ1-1,CASSRDQGTPNTEAFF,TGCGCCAGCAGCCGAGATCAGGGGACCCCGAACACTGAAGCTTTCTTT
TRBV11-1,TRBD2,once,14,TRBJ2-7,CASSSGLAGGEQYF,TGTGCCAGCAGCTCGGGACTAGCGGGAGGCGAGCAGTACTTC
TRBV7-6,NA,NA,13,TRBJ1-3,CASSMSSGNTIYF,TGTGCCAGCAGCATGAGCTCTGGAAACACCATATATTTT
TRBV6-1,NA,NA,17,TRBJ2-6,CASSESTAFLGANVLTF,TGTGCCAGCAGTGAATCCACAGCCTTTCTAGGGGCCAACGTCCTGACTTTC
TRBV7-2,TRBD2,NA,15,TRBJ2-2,CASSGSGGYTGELFF,TGTGCCAGCAGCGGTAGCGGGGGGTACACCGGGGAGCTGTTTTTT